This T cell receptor beta chain was recorded in a study of chemoradiotherapy in HPV16-positive cancers (dated by TCRdb to 2022 to 2024). For context, the study as a whole: Candidate HPV-specific T-cell clones and common TCR motifs were defined by functional T-cell assays performed on cells from a couple of HPV16-positive patients. The study asked whether T-cell immunity against the HPV oncoproteins E6 and E7 changes during chemoradiotherapy and whether it affects survival. The candidate HPV-specific TCRs and motifs were subsequently tracked in TCR repertoires obtained from 70 to 95 patients with HPV-related cancers. Paper-wide results and their limitations: Among HPV16-positive patients, expansion of HPV-responsive T cells during chemoradiotherapy was associated with better recurrence-free survival. The functional definition of HPV-specific T cells was derived from only two HPV16-positive patients, and the survival association was reported for HPV16-positive patients. Expansion of candidate HPV-specific clones and E7-related TCR motifs was observed in the tumor microenvironment during treatment, whereas no such expansion was observed for non-HPV-specific T cells.

Repertoires were sampled repeatedly over the course of chemoradiotherapy so that clonal expansion in the tumor microenvironment could be followed. The germline V gene (reference sequence) supplies CDR1 MNHEY and CDR2 SMNVEV. V loses 2 bases of germline sequence and J loses 4 bases, and the interval between the two ends is 8 bases. Reading from cysteine to phenylalanine, the CDR3 counts 13 amino acids. Only the CDR3 portion is preserved as DNA: 39 bases, with reading frame beginning at the first base. Worth noting for this clone: No antigen is known for it. Base qualities are missing; no much larger clone stands one base away.

Libraries were made using the immunoSEQ multiplex PCR assay. TCRdb re-hosts the immuneACCESS table, in-frame sequences only. Its copies lack some clones; in the studies checked, an unresolved V gene accounts for under half of them, and the cause for the rest is not known. The sample data list 2,000 to 3,000 clones, and roughly nine tenths of these were observed just once. The ten largest clones add up to roughly 7.4% of the sample. Sequencing was performed on tumor tissue, taken from a patient who underwent chemoradiotherapy. Here the chain combines TRBV27 and TRBJ1-1; no D gene call is confident. The receptor's source is a human donor with HPV-associated anogenital cancer. For the CDR3, the sequence is CASSLGPATEAFF. The nucleotide sequence is TGTGCCAGCAGTTTAGGACCTGCCACTGAAGCTTTCTTT.